Listed below are T cell receptor beta chains from one sample, sequenced in a study of early T cells in non-severe SARS-CoV-2 infection. TCRdb re-called the 5' RACE reads with MiXCR, one entry per CDR3 protein. Among some 19,000 distinct CDR3 sequences listed, about 4% were seen once. Sequencing input: whole blood. All receptors come from an adult who was a healthcare worker with PCR-confirmed SARS-CoV-2 infection or an uninfected control (not recorded which). Each CDR3 is given with its conserved first and last residue. A row's size may be missing; if present it is once, few, many or a size class.

v_call	clone_size	cdr3_aa
TRBV5-1	few	CASSPRGEGTPTEAFF
TRBV4-1	many	CASSQGRFGTEKTYEQYF
TRBV11-2	many	CASSLSGRMNTEAFF
TRBV5-1	many	CASSFGETGELFF
TRBV20-1	.	CSASSVQETQYF
TRBV6-1	medium-sized	CASSERSGGNTEAFF
TRBV20-1	many	CSAQALTSGGHGDTQYF
TRBV5-1	medium-sized	CASSERQGPDYGYTF
TRBV29-1	many	CSVLTGGYGYTF
TRBV6-2/TRBV6-3	many	CASSPGQIFNQPQHF
TRBV12-5	few	CASGLRQGPYGELFF
TRBV19	many	CASSMTGKQVDQPQHF
TRBV7-2	many	CASSLTLLRTGETNYEQYF
TRBV20-1	few	CSASTGLAYEQYF
TRBV10-3	.	CASGTGEQNSPLHF
TRBV6-2/TRBV6-3	few	CASIRAGRTEAFF
TRBV29-1	many	CSVEDFKERSQETQYF
TRBV6-5	many	CASSPFWDRGGGQPQHF
TRBV29-1	.	CSVRITPNTEAFF
TRBV20-1	.	CSARDRGGWTGELFF
TRBV20-1	many	CSASGGLQETQYF
TRBV13	many	CASSLLAGDFSYNEQFF
TRBV20-1	many	CSASPGTGPTSTDTQYF
TRBV6-5	many	CASSPPGPILGAFF
TRBV7-9	many	CASSLASGSLSAGYTF
TRBV7-6	many	CASSLATGSNTEAFF
TRBV29-1	many	CNVEQGDGANVLTF